This T cell receptor (beta chain) was profiled in a study of blood T cell repertoires in COVID-19. Per the study methods: Amplified reference gene primers provided the basis for estimating nucleated cell counts. Here immunoSEQ multiplex PCR was the method, and the copy in TCRdb shows in-frame clones only, minus some. V, J and clone size are taken as reported in that table, and D and trimming were inferred from the DNA itself. The repertoire has 150,000 or so clones, around 85% of them found once; the top ten carry approximately 2.9%. CDR1 and CDR2 from the germline V gene are SGDLS and YYNGEE. The CDR3 is 15 residues long. V was pared by 1 base and J by 2 bases, with 12 bases between.

This receptor was identified in an elderly woman with acute or convalescent COVID-19. The sample taken for sequencing was peripheral blood. The genes are TRBV9 and TRBJ2-5, with TRBD1 as a possible D gene (5 bases). The CDR3 sequence: CASSVLGQLQETQYF. CDR3 DNA sequence: TGTGCCAGCAGCGTACTAGGACAACTACAAGAGACCCAGTACTTC. Full variable domain (outside the CDR3, taken from reference TRBV9 and TRBJ2-5): DSGVTQTPKHLITATGQRVTLRCSPRSGDLSVYWYQQSLDQGLQFLIQYYNGEERAKGNILERFSAQQFPDLHSELNLSSLELGDSALYFCASSVLGQLQETQYFGPGTRLLVL.